This T cell receptor (beta chain) was identified in a study of spatial heterogeneity in lung cancer. Study-level background: Counts of TCR transcripts in tumor regions correlated strongly with a matched bulk RNA-seq T cell module score. Across the raw uncorrected reads, a unique TCR and UMI combination was observed, on average, more than ten times.

Described time point: sample taken at primary tumor resection. There were roughly 78 donors, all of them untreated patients with early-stage non-small cell lung cancer. This clonotype was seen many times. Antigen specificity is unknown. Each CDR3 protein is one row after TCRdb ran MiXCR on the 5' RACE reads. The sample yields 100,000 to 110,000 distinct CDR3 sequences, around 4.3% seen once. J gave up 5 bases and V 5 bases, and 13 bases lay outside the gene matches. The CDR3 sequence is 16 residues long. Germline-derived CDR1 and CDR2 are SEHNR and FQNEAQ (reference sequence). Findings and caveats of the study: For expanded intratumoral alpha and beta TCRs, counts tracked tumor mutation counts. The study estimated about 6.4% alpha and approximately 14% beta chain coverage of tumor T cells.

The TCR comes from a male donor with early-stage non-small cell lung cancer. Sequenced here: lung tumor tissue, sampled at surgery. V and J are TRBV7-9 and TRBJ1-1, with TRBD1 matching over 8 bases. The CDR3 coding sequence is TGTGCCAGCAGCCCCGCTGACAGGGGAGATTGGACTGAAGCTTTCTTT. It codes for CASSPADRGDWTEAFF.